This T cell receptor beta chain was sequenced in a study of T cell repertoires in cytomegalovirus infection. Study summary: It was recently identified HLA-C-restricted and well-studied HLA-B-restricted CMV epitopes that the study used.

A remark on this clonotype: Its antigen is still unknown.

After removal of 0 bases from V and 2 bases from J, the junction contained 8 bases not matched to a gene. Germline CDR1 is MGHRA and CDR2 is YSYEKL. The CDR3 extends over 17 amino acids. One entry per CDR3 protein, called by TCRdb with MiXCR from the reads. The repertoire has roughly 160,000 distinct CDR3 sequences, about a fifth of them found once; the top ten carry roughly 25%. This sequence joins TRBV4-1 and TRBJ2-5; 8 bases are shared with TRBD2. The specimen comprised CD8+ T cells from cultured PBMCs, sampled from culture after CMV antigen stimulation. This receptor was obtained from a human donor in good health (CMV status not recorded). Some clones in this sample may be carry-over from other donors' samples. This chain's CDR3 is CASSQDLERGRQETQYF. The CDR3 nucleotides read TGCGCCAGCAGCCAAGATTTGGAGCGGGGGCGACAAGAGACCCAGTACTTC.